The present T cell receptor beta chain was sequenced within a study of somatic mutations in cytotoxic T cells in rheumatoid arthritis. The overall study: Purity of nearly 100% was reached when some V beta antibody-stained T-cell populations were flow-sorted, including V beta1+ cells sequenced for TCRB.

Blood donors of median age roughly 50 years (range roughly 20-75), approximately 60% of them female, formed the healthy controls. CD4+ and CD8+ cells were isolated by positive magnetic bead selection, with purity checked by flow cytometry. Trimming pared 3 bases from V and 7 bases from J, leaving 6 bases between. Germline V gene sequence: CDR1 MGHRA, CDR2 YSYEKL. There are 12 residues in the CDR3. The table lists this clone with a count of one. Using immunoSEQ multiplex PCR, the repertoire was profiled, and TCRdb retains in-frame clones only, with some absent. Of under 15,000 clones in the sample, 60% to 80% are singletons; the top ten hold 13% to 15%.

Sequences were obtained from CD8+ T cells sorted from blood. This clonotype originated in a man over 45 in good health. V and J are TRBV4-1 and TRBJ1-4; D gene uncertain. CDR3 region: CASSQGPEKLFF. In DNA, the CDR3 is TGCGCCAGCAGCCAGGGTCCTGAAAAACTGTTTTTT.